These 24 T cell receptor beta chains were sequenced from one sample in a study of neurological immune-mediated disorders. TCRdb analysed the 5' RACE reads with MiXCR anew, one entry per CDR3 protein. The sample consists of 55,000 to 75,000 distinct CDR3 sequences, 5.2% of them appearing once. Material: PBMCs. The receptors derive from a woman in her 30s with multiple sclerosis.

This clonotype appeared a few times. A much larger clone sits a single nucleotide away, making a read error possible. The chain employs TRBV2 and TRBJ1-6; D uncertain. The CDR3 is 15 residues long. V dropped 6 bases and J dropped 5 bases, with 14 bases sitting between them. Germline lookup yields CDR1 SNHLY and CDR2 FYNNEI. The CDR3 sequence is CASRPPVTHNSPLHF. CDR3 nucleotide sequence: TGTGCCAGCAGGCCACCAGTGACCCATAATTCACCCCTCCACTTT.

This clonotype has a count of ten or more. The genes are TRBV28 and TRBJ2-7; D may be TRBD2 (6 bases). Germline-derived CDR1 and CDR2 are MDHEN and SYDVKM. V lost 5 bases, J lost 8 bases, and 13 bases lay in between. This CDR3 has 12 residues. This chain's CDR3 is CASSLGGAKQYF. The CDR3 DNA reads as TGTGCCAGCAGTCTTGGAGGGGCAAAGCAGTACTTC.

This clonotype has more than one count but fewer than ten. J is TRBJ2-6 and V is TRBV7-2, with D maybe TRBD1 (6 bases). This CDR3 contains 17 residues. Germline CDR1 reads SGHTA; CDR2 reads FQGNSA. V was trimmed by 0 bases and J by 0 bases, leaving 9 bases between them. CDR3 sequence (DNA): TGTGCCAGCAGCTTAGCCGTGACAGGCTCTGGGGCCAACGTCCTGACTTTC. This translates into CASSLAVTGSGANVLTF.

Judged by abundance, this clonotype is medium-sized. The CDR3 here is CASSLKGGASYEQYF. The CDR3 DNA reads TGCGCCAGCAGCTTGAAGGGGGGAGCCTCCTACGAGCAGTACTTC. The gene calls are TRBV5-1 and TRBJ2-7, with D perhaps given as TRBD1 or TRBD2 (6 bases each). Germline loops: CDR1 SGHRS, CDR2 YFSETQ. The CDR3 has 15 residues. The V and J ends lost 1 base and 0 bases respectively, with 11 bases between them.

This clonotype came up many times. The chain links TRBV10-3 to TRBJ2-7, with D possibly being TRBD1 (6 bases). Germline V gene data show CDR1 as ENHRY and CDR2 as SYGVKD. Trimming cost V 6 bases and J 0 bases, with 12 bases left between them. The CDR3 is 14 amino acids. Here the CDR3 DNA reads TGTGCCATCAGACCCACAGGGAGCTCCTACGAGCAGTACTTC. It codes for CAIRPTGSSYEQYF.

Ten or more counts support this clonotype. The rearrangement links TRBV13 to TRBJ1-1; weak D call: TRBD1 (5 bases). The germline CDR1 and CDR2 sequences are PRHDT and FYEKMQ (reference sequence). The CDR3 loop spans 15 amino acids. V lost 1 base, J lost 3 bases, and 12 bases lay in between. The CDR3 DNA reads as TGTGCCAGCAGCTTAGTGGGGAGGGGAGACACTGAAGCTTTCTTT. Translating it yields CASSLVGRGDTEAFF.

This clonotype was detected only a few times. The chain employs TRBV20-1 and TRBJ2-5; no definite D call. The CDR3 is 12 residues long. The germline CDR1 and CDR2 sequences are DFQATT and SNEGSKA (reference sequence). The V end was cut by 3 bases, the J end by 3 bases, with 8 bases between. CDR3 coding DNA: TGCAGTGCTAGTGCCCGAGAAGAGACCCAGTACTTC. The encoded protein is CSASAREETQYF.

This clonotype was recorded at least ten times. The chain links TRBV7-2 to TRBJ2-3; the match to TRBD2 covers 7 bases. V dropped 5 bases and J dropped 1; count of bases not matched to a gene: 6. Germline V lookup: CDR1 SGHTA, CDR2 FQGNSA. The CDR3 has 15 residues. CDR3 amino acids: CASSPRLAGTDTQYF. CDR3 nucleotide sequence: TGTGCCAGCAGCCCGAGACTAGCTGGCACAGATACGCAGTATTTT. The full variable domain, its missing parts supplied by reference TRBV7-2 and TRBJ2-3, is GAGVSQSPSNKVTEKGKDVELRCDPISGHTALYWYRQSLGQGLEFLIYFQGNSAPDKSGLPSDRFSAERTGGSVSTLTIQRTQQEDSAVYLCASSPRLAGTDTQYFGPGTRLTVL.

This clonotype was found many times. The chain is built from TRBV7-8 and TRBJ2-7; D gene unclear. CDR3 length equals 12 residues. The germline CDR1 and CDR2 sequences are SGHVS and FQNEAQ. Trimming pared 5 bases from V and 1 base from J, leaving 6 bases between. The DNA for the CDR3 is TGTGCCAGCAGCCCCCGGTCCTACGAGCAGTACTTC. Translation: CASSPRSYEQYF.

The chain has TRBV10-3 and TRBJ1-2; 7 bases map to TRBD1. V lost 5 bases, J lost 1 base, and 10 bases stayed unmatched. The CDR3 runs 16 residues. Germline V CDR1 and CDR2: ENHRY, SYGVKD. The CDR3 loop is CAISRRQGGDNYGYTF. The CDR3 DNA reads TGTGCCATCAGTAGGCGGCAAGGGGGCGATAACTATGGCTACACCTTC.

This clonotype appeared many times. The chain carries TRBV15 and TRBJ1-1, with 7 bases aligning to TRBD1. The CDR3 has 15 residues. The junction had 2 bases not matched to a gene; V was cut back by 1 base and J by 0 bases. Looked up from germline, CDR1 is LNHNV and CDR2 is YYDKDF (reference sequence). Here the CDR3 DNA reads TGTGCCACCAGCAGAGGACAGGGTATGAACACTGAAGCTTTCTTT. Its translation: CATSRGQGMNTEAFF.

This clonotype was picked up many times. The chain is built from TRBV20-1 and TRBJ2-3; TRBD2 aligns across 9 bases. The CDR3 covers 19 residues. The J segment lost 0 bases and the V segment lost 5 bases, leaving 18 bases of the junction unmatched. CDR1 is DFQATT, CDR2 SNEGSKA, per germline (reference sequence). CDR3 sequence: CSAPSGGSGGPLSTDTQYF. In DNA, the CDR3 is TGCAGTGCTCCATCGGGGGGCAGCGGGGGGCCACTTAGCACAGATACGCAGTATTTT.

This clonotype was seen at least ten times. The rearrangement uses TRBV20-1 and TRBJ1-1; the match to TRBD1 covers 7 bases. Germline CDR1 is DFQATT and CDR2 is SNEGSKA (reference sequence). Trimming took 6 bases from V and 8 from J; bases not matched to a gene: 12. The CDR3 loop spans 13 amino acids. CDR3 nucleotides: TGCAGTGCCAGGGGGAGGGGTGCCCCCGAAGCTTTCTTT. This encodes CSARGRGAPEAFF.

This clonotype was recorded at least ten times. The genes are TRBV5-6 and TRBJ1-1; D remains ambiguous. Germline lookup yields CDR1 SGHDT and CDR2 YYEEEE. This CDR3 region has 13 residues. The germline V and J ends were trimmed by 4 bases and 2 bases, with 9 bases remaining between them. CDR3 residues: CASSRRGNTEAFF. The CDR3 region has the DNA TGTGCCAGCAGCCGCCGGGGAAACACTGAAGCTTTCTTT.

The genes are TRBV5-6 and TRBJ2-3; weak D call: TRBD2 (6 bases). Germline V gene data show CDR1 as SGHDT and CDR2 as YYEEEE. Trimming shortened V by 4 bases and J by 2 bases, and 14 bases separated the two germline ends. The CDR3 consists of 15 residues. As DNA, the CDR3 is TGTGCCAGCAGCGGCGGGGACCCATACACAGATACGCAGTATTTT. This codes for CASSGGDPYTDTQYF.

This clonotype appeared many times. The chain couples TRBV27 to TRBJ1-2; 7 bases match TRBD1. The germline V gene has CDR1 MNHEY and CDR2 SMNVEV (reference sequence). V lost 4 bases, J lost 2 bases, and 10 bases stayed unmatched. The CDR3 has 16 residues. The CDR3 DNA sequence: TGTGCCAGCAGTTCCAGGAAACAGGGGCGGAACTATGGCTACACCTTC. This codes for CASSSRKQGRNYGYTF.

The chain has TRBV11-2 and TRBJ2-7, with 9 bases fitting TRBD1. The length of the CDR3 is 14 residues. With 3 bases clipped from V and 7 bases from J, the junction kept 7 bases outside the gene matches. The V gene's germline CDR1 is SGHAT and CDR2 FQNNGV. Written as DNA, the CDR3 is TGTGCCAGCAGCTTTAGGGACAGGGCCCAAGAGCAGTACTTC. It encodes CASSFRDRAQEQYF.

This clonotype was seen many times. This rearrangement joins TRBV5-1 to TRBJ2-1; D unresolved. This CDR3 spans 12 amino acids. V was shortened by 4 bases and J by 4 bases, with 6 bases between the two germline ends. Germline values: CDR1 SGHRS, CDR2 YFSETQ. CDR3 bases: TGCGCCAGCAGCGCAGATTACAATGAGCAGTTCTTC. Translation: CASSADYNEQFF.

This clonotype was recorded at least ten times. The CDR3 region is CSARFGDRRENIQYF. Here the CDR3 DNA reads TGCAGTGCTAGATTCGGAGACAGACGAGAAAACATTCAGTACTTC. This chain joins TRBV20-1 and TRBJ2-4, with D maybe TRBD1 (5 bases). CDR1 and CDR2 from the germline V gene are DFQATT and SNEGSKA (reference sequence). The CDR3 covers 15 residues. The V end was cut by 2 bases, the J end by 5 bases, with 16 bases between.

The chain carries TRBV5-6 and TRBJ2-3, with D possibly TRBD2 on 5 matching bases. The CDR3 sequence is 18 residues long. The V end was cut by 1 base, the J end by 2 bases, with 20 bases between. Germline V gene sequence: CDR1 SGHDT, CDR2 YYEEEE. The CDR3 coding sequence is TGTGCCAGCAGCTTGTTAGCGAAGAAGGTGTTCCTCACAGATACGCAGTATTTT. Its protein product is CASSLLAKKVFLTDTQYF.

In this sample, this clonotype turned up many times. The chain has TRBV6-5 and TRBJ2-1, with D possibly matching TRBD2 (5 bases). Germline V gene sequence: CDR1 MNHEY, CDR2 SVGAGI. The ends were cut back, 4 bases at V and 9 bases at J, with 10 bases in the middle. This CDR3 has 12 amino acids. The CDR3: CASSWTGSEQFF. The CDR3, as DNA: TGTGCCAGCAGTTGGACGGGGAGTGAGCAGTTCTTC.

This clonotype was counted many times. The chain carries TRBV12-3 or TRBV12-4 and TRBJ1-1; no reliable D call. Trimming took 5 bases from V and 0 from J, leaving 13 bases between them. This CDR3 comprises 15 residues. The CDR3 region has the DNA TGTGCCAGCAGTGTGGGGTCGGTCATGAACACTGAAGCTTTCTTT. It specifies CASSVGSVMNTEAFF.

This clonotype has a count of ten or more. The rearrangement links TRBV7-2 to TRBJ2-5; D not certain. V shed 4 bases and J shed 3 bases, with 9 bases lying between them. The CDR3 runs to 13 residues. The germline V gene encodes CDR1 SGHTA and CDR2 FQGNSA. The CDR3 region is CASSWIGEETQYF. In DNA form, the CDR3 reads TGTGCCAGCAGCTGGATCGGTGAAGAGACCCAGTACTTC.

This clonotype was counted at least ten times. The CDR3 loop is CASSLKQGGYNEQFF. The CDR3 DNA is TGTGCCAGCAGCTTAAAACAGGGCGGCTACAATGAGCAGTTCTTC. V usage is TRBV7-3 and J usage is TRBJ2-1; D might be TRBD1 (6 bases). The germline gives CDR1 SGHTA, CDR2 FQGTGA. V gave up 1 base and J gave up 3 bases, with 10 bases separating them. The CDR3 has 15 amino acids.